The present entry profiles one TCR beta chain with its context. No antigen is known for it. The CDR3 spans 15 residues. The V end lost 0 bases, the J end lost 4 bases, and 10 bases lay between the germline ends. Looked up from germline, CDR1 is SGHRS and CDR2 is YFSETQ. The source of the sample is a study of CD8 T cells in ankylosing spondylitis. Findings of the study overall: A number of the motif variants had already been described in reactive arthritis synovial fluid and blood.

As the method for making TCR beta libraries, quantitative 5'-RACE with molecular barcodes was used. TCRdb itself ran the 5' RACE reads through MiXCR, one entry per CDR3 protein. This table holds about 130,000 distinct CDR3 sequences, roughly 13% found once. The source of this sequence is a female donor with ankylosing spondylitis or in good health (not recorded which). The V and J genes are TRBV5-1 and TRBJ2-2; D unresolved. Sequenced: blood, either unsorted or a sorted T cell fraction (not recorded which). In nucleotides, the CDR3 is TGCGCCAGCAGCTTGGCCCGCTGGCCCACCGGGGAGCTGTTTTTT. Amino acids: CASSLARWPTGELFF.